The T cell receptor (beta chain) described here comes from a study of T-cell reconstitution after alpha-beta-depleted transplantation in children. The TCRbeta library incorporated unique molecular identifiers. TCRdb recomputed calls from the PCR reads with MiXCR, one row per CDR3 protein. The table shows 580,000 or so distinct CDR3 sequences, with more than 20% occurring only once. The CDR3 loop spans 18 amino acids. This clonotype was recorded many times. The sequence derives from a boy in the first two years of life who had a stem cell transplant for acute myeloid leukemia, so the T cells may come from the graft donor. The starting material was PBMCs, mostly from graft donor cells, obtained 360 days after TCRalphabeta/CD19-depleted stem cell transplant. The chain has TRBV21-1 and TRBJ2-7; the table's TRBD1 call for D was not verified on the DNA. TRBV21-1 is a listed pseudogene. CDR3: CASSIGEGDRPYSYEQYF. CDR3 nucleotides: TGTGCCAGCAGCATCGGGGAAGGGGACAGGCCATACTCCTACGAGCAGTACTTC.